This T cell receptor (beta chain) was documented in a study of Ad26.COV2.S vaccination and SARS-CoV-2 variants. Study results and limitations: Total responses of T cells may have been underestimated by the analyses of TCR breadth and depth. Relative to placebo recipients, vaccine recipients exhibited elevated spike-specific TCR breadth.

Sample treatment: roughly 19 received Ad26.COV2.S at low or high dose, single or two shots; several received placebo; per-sample allocation not given. Day 63 after the first vaccine or placebo injection was the time point for sampling. Profiled with immunoSEQ multiplex PCR; TCRdb holds only in-frame clones, not every one. The sample has fewer than 400,000 clones; 89% are singletons. The count of this clone is one. Its antigen is as yet unknown. Germline lookup yields CDR1 SGHNT and CDR2 YYREEE (reference sequence). CDR3 length: 14 amino acids. The J segment lost 3 bases and the V segment lost 4 bases, leaving 6 bases of the junction unmatched.

The chain combines TRBV5-4 with TRBJ2-7; 8 positions agree with TRBD2. Sequencing was performed on peripheral blood, taken in a trial of Ad26.COV2.S vaccine versus placebo. The receptor's source is a person between 18 and 59 years old who received the Ad26.COV2.S COVID-19 vaccine or a placebo. In DNA, the CDR3 is TGTGCCAGCAGCCCGGGGACTAGAGGCTACGAGCAGTACTTC. Translated: CASSPGTRGYEQYF.